This passage covers 24 T cell receptor beta chains from one sample sequenced in a study of blood T cell repertoires in COVID-19. TCRdb's copy holds only in-frame clones and misses some; the assay was immunoSEQ multiplex PCR. Found here are about 110,000 clones, 84% of them singletons; the top ten hold more than 4%. Sequencing was carried out using peripheral blood. Source of these receptors: a human donor in a cohort sampled during active COVID-19.

The V gene is TRBV5-1, the J gene TRBJ2-3; TRBD1 matches at 9 bases. Losses at the gene ends were 5 bases for V and 4 bases for J; bases not matched to a gene: 17. Germline CDR1 SGHRS, CDR2 YFSETQ. The CDR3 loop spans 18 amino acids. The CDR3 DNA follows: TGCGCCAGCAGTCCCGGGACAGGGTCACACAGCGCGGCAGATACGCAGTATTTT. Protein sequence: CASSPGTGSHSAADTQYF. Variable domain in full (rest from reference TRBV5-1 and TRBJ2-3): KAGVTQTPRYLIKTRGQQVTLSCSPISGHRSVSWYQQTPGQGLQFLFEYFSETQRNKGNFPGRFSGRQFSNSRSEMNVSTLELGDSALYLCASSPGTGSHSAADTQYFGPGTRLTVL.

The chain combines TRBV28 with TRBJ1-5; 9 nucleotides match TRBD1. Germline assignment: CDR1 MDHEN and CDR2 SYDVKM. The CDR3 has 16 amino acids. V lost 8 bases, J lost 2 bases, and 10 bases stayed unmatched. In nucleotides, the CDR3 is TGTGCCAGCGGAACAGGGGGCGTGTTTGGCAATCAGCCCCAGCATTTT. Amino acids: CASGTGGVFGNQPQHF.

The chain is built from TRBV7-2 and TRBJ2-3; D call uncertain. V lost 1 base, J lost 8 bases, and 7 bases lay in between. This CDR3 spans 12 amino acids. CDR1 is SGHTA, CDR2 FQGNSA, per germline. CDR3 region: CASSLELGTQYF. The CDR3 region has the DNA TGTGCCAGCAGCTTAGAACTCGGTACGCAGTATTTT. Based on the CDR3 plus reference TRBV7-2 and TRBJ2-3, the full variable domain is GAGVSQSPSNKVTEKGKDVELRCDPISGHTALYWYRQSLGQGLEFLIYFQGNSAPDKSGLPSDRFSAERTGGSVSTLTIQRTQQEDSAVYLCASSLELGTQYFGPGTRLTVL.

The V and J genes are TRBV13 and TRBJ2-6, with 8 bases fitting TRBD1. V was clipped by 5 bases and J by 0 bases; unmatched bases: 12. The CDR3 is made up of 19 amino acids. The V gene's germline CDR1 is PRHDT and CDR2 FYEKMQ (reference sequence). This CDR3 is CASSRNPGQASSGANVLTF. CDR3 bases: TGTGCCAGCAGCCGGAATCCGGGACAGGCATCCTCTGGGGCCAACGTCCTGACTTTC. The whole variable domain, remainder taken from reference TRBV13 and TRBJ2-6, is AAGVIQSPRHLIKEKRETATLKCYPIPRHDTVYWYQQGPGQDPQFLISFYEKMQSDKGSIPDRFSAQQFSDYHSELNMSSLELGDSALYFCASSRNPGQASSGANVLTFGAGSRLTVL.

This chain connects TRBV30 to TRBJ1-2, with D maybe TRBD1 (6 bases). Germline loops: CDR1 GTSNPN, CDR2 SVGIG (reference sequence). V was pared by 4 bases and J by 6 bases, with 12 bases between. The CDR3 is 12 residues long. CDR3 nucleotides: TGTGCCTGGACGATACAGGGAAATGGCTACACCTTC. It is translated as CAWTIQGNGYTF.

The chain carries TRBV19 and TRBJ2-3, with TRBD2 identical over 13 bases. This CDR3 spans 18 amino acids. The J segment lost 3 bases and the V segment lost 3 bases, leaving 9 bases of the junction unmatched. The germline V gene encodes CDR1 LNHDA and CDR2 SQIVND (reference sequence). This CDR3 reads CASSMGVQGLAGTDTQYF. Here the CDR3 DNA reads TGTGCCAGTAGTATGGGGGTTCAGGGACTAGCGGGGACAGATACGCAGTATTTT.

This rearrangement joins TRBV6-5 to TRBJ1-6; D call uncertain. The CDR3 covers 15 residues. V gave up 5 bases and J gave up 5 bases, with 13 bases separating them. Germline CDR1 is MNHEY and CDR2 is SVGAGI. This chain's CDR3 is CASSRDRRDNSPLHF. In DNA, the CDR3 is TGTGCCAGCAGTCGTGACCGGAGGGATAATTCACCCCTCCACTTT.

The gene calls are TRBV19 and TRBJ2-7; 7 positions agree with TRBD1. This CDR3 is built from 16 residues. V shed 10 bases and J 3 bases; nucleotides not matched to a gene: 18. Germline CDR1 LNHDA, CDR2 SQIVND (reference sequence). This CDR3 is CATGRGTASRFYEQYF. CDR3 DNA sequence: TGTGCCACCGGAAGGGGGACAGCTAGCCGTTTCTACGAGCAGTACTTC. Using reference TRBV19 and TRBJ2-7 for the parts outside the CDR3, the full variable domain is DGGITQSPKYLFRKEGQNVTLSCEQNLNHDAMYWYRQDPGQGLRLIYYSQIVNDFQKGDIAEGYSVSREKKESFPLTVTSAQKNPTAFYLCATGRGTASRFYEQYFGPGTRLTVT.

This sequence joins TRBV14 and TRBJ1-2, with D possibly being TRBD1 (6 bases). The CDR3 sequence is 13 residues long. Germline-derived CDR1 and CDR2 are SGHDN and FVKESK. V lost 0 bases to trimming and J lost 5 bases, with 7 bases between them. This CDR3 reads CASSQDRGYGYTF. The CDR3 nucleotides read TGTGCCAGCAGCCAAGATAGGGGGTATGGCTACACCTTC.

The V gene is TRBV18, the J gene TRBJ2-3, with D possibly matching TRBD2 (6 bases). Germline lookup yields CDR1 KGHSH and CDR2 LQKENI. The CDR3 is 16 amino acids. Trimming removed 0 bases at V and 6 bases at J, with 16 bases between. CDR3 amino acids: CASSPPIGSGRDTQYF. In DNA, the CDR3 is TGTGCCAGCTCACCACCCATTGGGAGTGGGAGGGATACGCAGTATTTT.

This chain links TRBV15 with TRBJ2-3; 10 bases fit TRBD2. The J segment lost 1 base and the V segment lost 10 bases, leaving 5 bases of the junction unmatched. The length of the CDR3 is 14 residues. Germline-derived CDR1 and CDR2 are LNHNV and YYDKDF (reference sequence). The CDR3 here is CASQREGGTDTQYF. The CDR3 coding sequence is TGTGCCAGTCAGCGGGAGGGCGGCACAGATACGCAGTATTTT.

The rearrangement links TRBV2 to TRBJ1-1; D is perhaps TRBD1 (5 bases). CDR3 length: 14 amino acids. Germline loops: CDR1 SNHLY, CDR2 FYNNEI. Trimming shortened V by 9 bases and J by 2 bases, and 16 bases separated the two germline ends. In DNA, the CDR3 is TGTGCCAGTGAAAAACAGACAGTAAACACTGAAGCTTTCTTT. Protein sequence: CASEKQTVNTEAFF.

The gene calls are TRBV7-9 and TRBJ2-2, with D hard to call. The CDR3 loop spans 14 amino acids. From germline, CDR1 is SEHNR and CDR2 FQNEAQ (reference sequence). Trimming pared 5 bases from V and 3 bases from J, leaving 10 bases between. CDR3 residues: CASSLPVDTGELFF. CDR3 nucleotide sequence: TGTGCCAGCAGCCTTCCGGTCGACACCGGGGAGCTGTTTTTT.

This chain links TRBV27 with TRBJ2-1, with 9 bases fitting TRBD2. This CDR3 comprises 16 residues. CDR1 is MNHEY and CDR2 is SMNVEV in the germline V gene (reference sequence). The ends lost 2 bases at V and 7 bases at J; junction bases unmatched: 9. The CDR3 sequence is CASSLLAGPDLNEQFF. As DNA, the CDR3 is TGTGCCAGCAGTTTACTAGCGGGACCAGACCTGAATGAGCAGTTCTTC.

This clone turned up a few times. V gene TRBV18 combines with J gene TRBJ2-2, with D perhaps matching TRBD2 (5 bases). Germline-derived CDR1 and CDR2 are KGHSH and LQKENI. The CDR3 spans 16 residues. V shed 0 bases and J shed 7 bases, with 15 bases lying between them. CDR3 coding DNA: TGTGCCAGCTCACCACCCCTAGCAGAGGCTCGCGGGGAGCTGTTTTTT. It codes for CASSPPLAEARGELFF.

In its sample, this clone was seen once. This chain uses TRBV28 with TRBJ1-4; perhaps TRBD1 as D (6 bases). The germline CDR1 and CDR2 sequences are MDHEN and SYDVKM. With 6 bases removed from V and 8 bases from J, the gap between germline ends came to 16 bases. The CDR3 has 14 amino acids. DNA for the CDR3: TGTGCCAGCAGCCACGGAACCCAGGGGGAAAAACTGTTTTTT. It specifies CASSHGTQGEKLFF.

The chain is built from TRBV25-1 and TRBJ2-1, with 7 bases that match TRBD2. The CDR3 is 14 residues long. Unmatched junction bases numbered 8, after V lost 3 bases and J lost 9 bases. From germline, CDR1 is MGHDK and CDR2 SYGVNS. The CDR3 reads CASSDLAVGGEQFF. CDR3 DNA: TGTGCCAGCAGTGACCTAGCGGTGGGGGGTGAGCAGTTCTTC.

The rearrangement links TRBV3-1 (or the pseudogene TRBV3-2) to TRBJ1-2; no clear D. Trimming stripped 4 bases from V and 3 bases from J, with 12 bases between. The germline V gene encodes CDR1 LGHDT and CDR2 YNNKEL (reference sequence). CDR3 size: 14 residues. The DNA for the CDR3 is TGTGCCAGCAGCCTGAGTATACGAGACTATGGCTACACCTTC. This codes for CASSLSIRDYGYTF.

V gene TRBV15 combines with J gene TRBJ2-1; a weak D match, TRBD2 (6 bases). The CDR3 covers 13 residues. The ends were cut back, 0 bases at V and 10 bases at J, with 10 bases in the middle. Germline values: CDR1 LNHNV, CDR2 YYDKDF (reference sequence). The CDR3 DNA is TGTGCCACCAGCAGAGATCGGGGGAGGGAGCAGTTCTTC. Its protein product is CATSRDRGREQFF.

The V gene is TRBV21-1, the J gene TRBJ2-7; the D call of TRBD1 is as the table states it, not checked on the DNA. TRBV21-1 counts as a pseudogene. This CDR3 has 14 residues. CDR3 protein: CASGFRGASYEQYV. Written as DNA, the CDR3 is TGTGCCAGCGGATTCAGGGGCGCCTCCTACGAGCAGTACGTC.

This clone has a single count. This rearrangement joins TRBV5-1 to TRBJ2-2; tentative D call: TRBD2 (6 bases). V lost 4 bases and J lost 8, with 15 bases in between. The CDR3 consists of 14 residues. Germline V gives CDR1 SGHRS, CDR2 YFSETQ. CDR3 in DNA: TGCGCCAGCAGCCCGCCGGGAGTCGGAGGGGAGCTGTTTTTT. Translation gives CASSPPGVGGELFF.

This clone was observed a few times. V usage is TRBV6-6 and J usage is TRBJ2-2; D not resolved. V lost 5 bases and J lost 6, with 19 bases in between. Germline V lookup: CDR1 MNHNY, CDR2 SVGAGI (reference sequence). CDR3 size: 16 residues. CDR3 nucleotides: TGTGCCAGCAGTAGTCCGTCAAATCGGGTAGCCGGGGAGCTGTTTTTT. Residues: CASSSPSNRVAGELFF.

The chain carries TRBV19 and TRBJ2-4, with D uncertain. Trimming shortened V by 3 bases and J by 9 bases, and 9 bases separated the two germline ends. The CDR3 loop spans 12 amino acids. Germline V gene lookup returns CDR1 LNHDA and CDR2 SQIVND (reference sequence). The CDR3 is CASSISLGIQYF. The CDR3 region has the DNA TGTGCCAGTAGTATCTCCCTAGGCATTCAGTACTTC.

V usage is TRBV4-3 and J usage is TRBJ2-5; 8 nucleotides align to TRBD2. V dropped 3 bases and J dropped 5; count of bases not matched to a gene: 8. Germline V lookup: CDR1 LGHNA, CDR2 YSLEER. The CDR3 extends over 15 amino acids. CDR3 residues: CASSHTSGSGETQYF. The CDR3 region has the DNA TGCGCCAGCAGCCACACCAGCGGGAGTGGCGAGACCCAGTACTTC.